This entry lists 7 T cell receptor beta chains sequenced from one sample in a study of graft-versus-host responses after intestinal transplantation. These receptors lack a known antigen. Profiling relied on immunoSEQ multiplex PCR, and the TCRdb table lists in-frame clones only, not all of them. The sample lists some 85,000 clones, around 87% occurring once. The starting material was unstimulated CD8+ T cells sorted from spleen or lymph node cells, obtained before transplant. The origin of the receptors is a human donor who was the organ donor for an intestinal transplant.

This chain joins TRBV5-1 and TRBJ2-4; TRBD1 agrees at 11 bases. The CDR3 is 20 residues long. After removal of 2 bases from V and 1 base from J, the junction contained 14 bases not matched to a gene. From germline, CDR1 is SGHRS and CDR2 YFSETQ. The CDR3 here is CASSFPRDRGLGLAKNIQYF. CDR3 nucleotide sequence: TGCGCCAGCAGCTTCCCCCGGGACAGGGGGTTAGGGTTGGCCAAAAACATTCAGTACTTC. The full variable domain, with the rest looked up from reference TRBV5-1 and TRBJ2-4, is KAGVTQTPRYLIKTRGQQVTLSCSPISGHRSVSWYQQTPGQGLQFLFEYFSETQRNKGNFPGRFSGRQFSNSRSEMNVSTLELGDSALYLCASSFPRDRGLGLAKNIQYFGAGTRLSVL.

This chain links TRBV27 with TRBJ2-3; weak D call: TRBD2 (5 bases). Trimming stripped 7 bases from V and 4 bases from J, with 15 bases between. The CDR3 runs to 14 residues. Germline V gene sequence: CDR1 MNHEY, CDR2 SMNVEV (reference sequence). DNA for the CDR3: TGTGCCAGCACCATCGCCGCCGGGGCAGATACGCAGTATTTT. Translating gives CASTIAAGADTQYF.

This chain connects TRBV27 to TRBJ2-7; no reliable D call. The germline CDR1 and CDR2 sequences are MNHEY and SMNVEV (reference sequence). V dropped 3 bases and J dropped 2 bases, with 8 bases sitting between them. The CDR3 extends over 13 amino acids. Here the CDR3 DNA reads TGTGCCAGCAGTTTGAAACGCCCCTACGAGCAGTACTTC. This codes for CASSLKRPYEQYF.

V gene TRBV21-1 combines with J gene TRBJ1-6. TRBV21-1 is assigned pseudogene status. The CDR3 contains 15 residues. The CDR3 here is CASSKAPGRNSPLHF. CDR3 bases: TGTGCCAGCAGCAAAGCACCCGGGCGTAATTCACCCCTCCACTTT.

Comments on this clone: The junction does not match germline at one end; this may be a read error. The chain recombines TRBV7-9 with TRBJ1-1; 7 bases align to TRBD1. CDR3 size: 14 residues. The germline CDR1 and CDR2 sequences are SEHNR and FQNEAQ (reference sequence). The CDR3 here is CASQLEGGGFLLSF. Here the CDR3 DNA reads TGTGCCAGCCAGCTAGAAGGAGGGGGCTTCCTCCTCTCCTTT.

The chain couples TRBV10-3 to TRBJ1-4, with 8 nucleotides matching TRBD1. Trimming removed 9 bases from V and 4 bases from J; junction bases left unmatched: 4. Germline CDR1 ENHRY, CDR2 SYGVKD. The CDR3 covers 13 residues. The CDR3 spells CAIRQGINEKLFF. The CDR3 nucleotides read TGTGCCATAAGACAGGGGATTAATGAAAAACTGTTTTTT.

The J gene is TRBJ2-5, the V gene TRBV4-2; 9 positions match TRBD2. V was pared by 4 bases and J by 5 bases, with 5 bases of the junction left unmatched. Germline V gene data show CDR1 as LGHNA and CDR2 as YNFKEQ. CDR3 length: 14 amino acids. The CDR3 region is CASSLAGGTETQYF. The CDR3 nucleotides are TGTGCCAGCAGCCTTGCGGGAGGGACGGAGACCCAGTACTTC.